The 2 T cell receptor beta chains below come from one sample, sequenced in a study of blood T cell repertoires in COVID-19. Measured with immunoSEQ multiplex PCR; TCRdb has only the in-frame clones, and not every one. The repertoire holds under 100,000 clones, with around nine tenths as singletons. Sequenced: peripheral blood. The receptors shown here come from a man aged 25-45 years with acute or convalescent COVID-19.

The chain is built from TRBV11-2 and TRBJ2-7, with D tentatively TRBD2 (7 bases). Germline V gives CDR1 SGHAT, CDR2 FQNNGV. The CDR3 spans 15 residues. V lost 2 bases and J lost 4, with 15 bases in between. The CDR3 reads CASSLRAGEGYEQYF. CDR3 coding DNA: TGTGCCAGCAGCTTAAGGGCAGGGGAGGGATACGAGCAGTACTTC.

This sequence joins TRBV11-2 and TRBJ1-2; unclear D gene. Germline V gives CDR1 SGHAT, CDR2 FQNNGV. V was shortened by 0 bases and J by 0 bases, with 8 bases between the two germline ends. CDR3 length: 15 residues. Written as DNA, the CDR3 is TGTGCCAGCAGCTTAGAGCCGAGATCTAACTATGGCTACACCTTC. It yields the protein CASSLEPRSNYGYTF.